These 5 T cell receptor beta chains share one sample of origin, sequenced in a study of shared clonotypes between healthy human individuals. Using immunoSEQ multiplex PCR, the repertoire was profiled, and TCRdb retains in-frame clones only, with some absent. In the table there are around 2,000,000 clones, less than 95% of which are singletons. It was CD45RO-negative cells, positively selected for CCR7, that made up naive CD8 cells, with terminally differentiated effector memory CD45RA+ cells excluded. The specimen was naive CD8+ T cells sorted from blood. Every receptor here comes from a man aged 18 to 30 in good health.

The J gene is TRBJ2-1, the V gene TRBV4-3; D is perhaps TRBD1 or TRBD2 (7 bases each). This CDR3 is built from 17 residues. Germline-derived CDR1 and CDR2 are LGHNA and YSLEER. Trimming shortened V by 1 base and J by 9 bases, and 22 bases separated the two germline ends. This CDR3 is CASSQGKGAGDSSEQFF. The CDR3 DNA reads TGCGCCAGCAGCCAAGGGAAGGGGGCGGGAGATTCTAGTGAGCAGTTCTTC.

V is TRBV7-3 and J is TRBJ2-1; D uncertain. The CDR3 extends over 15 amino acids. CDR1 is SGHTA and CDR2 is FQGTGA in the germline V gene. Trimming took 2 bases from V and 0 from J, leaving 8 bases between them. CDR3 nucleotides: TGTGCCAGCAGCTTAGACCCGAGCTCCTACAATGAGCAGTTCTTC. Translated: CASSLDPSSYNEQFF.

V is TRBV4-1 and J is TRBJ2-7; 8 bases are a match to TRBD1. V was clipped by 0 bases and J by 3 bases; unmatched bases: 4. The CDR3 contains 15 residues. Germline assignment: CDR1 MGHRA and CDR2 YSYEKL. The CDR3 nucleotides are TGCGCCAGCAGCCAAGATCCGGGACAGGACTACGAGCAGTACTTC. It encodes CASSQDPGQDYEQYF.

The V gene is TRBV10-2, the J gene TRBJ2-7, with 9 positions matching TRBD2. The CDR3 totals 18 residues. CDR1 WSHSY and CDR2 SAAADI come from the germline V gene. Germline trimming cut 3 bases from V and 0 bases from J; bases unmatched to any gene: 12. DNA for the CDR3: TGCGCCAGCAGTGAAGCCACAATAGCGGGGGAAAGCTCCTACGAGCAGTACTTC. This codes for CASSEATIAGESSYEQYF.

The V and J genes are TRBV27 and TRBJ1-1, with D maybe TRBD1 (5 bases). The ends were cut back, 0 bases at V and 7 bases at J, with 12 bases in the middle. Germline V lookup: CDR1 MNHEY, CDR2 SMNVEV (reference sequence). This CDR3 has 14 residues. In DNA form, the CDR3 reads TGTGCCAGCAGTTTATCCCCCGGGGGATTTGAAGCTTTCTTT. It is translated as CASSLSPGGFEAFF.